This T cell receptor (beta chain) was recorded in a study of T cell responses to AZD1222 COVID-19 vaccine. The overall study: Investigators merged groups given second doses at roughly 4 or roughly 12 weeks.

Sequencing was performed with immunoSEQ multiplex PCR; in TCRdb, only in-frame clones are kept and a portion is missing. The sample yields some 150,000 clones, about 87% seen once. The CDR3 contains 10 residues. V lost 6 bases, J lost 2 bases, and 4 bases lay in between. The V gene's germline CDR1 is SQVTM and CDR2 ANQGSEA. V gene TRBV29-1 combines with J gene TRBJ1-1; D ambiguous. The sequence was obtained from an adult in good health. The sequences come from peripheral blood, collected on day 0 of AZD1222 vaccination. CDR3 nucleotides: TGCAGCGTCCGAAACACTGAAGCTTTCTTT. The encoded protein is CSVRNTEAFF.